The T cell receptor beta chain under discussion was sequenced for a study of blood T cell repertoires in COVID-19. V dropped 4 bases and J dropped 11 bases, with 17 bases sitting between them. The CDR3 runs 13 residues. The protocol was immunoSEQ multiplex PCR, while the TCRdb copy is restricted to in-frame clones and leaves out a portion. The sample shows more than 200,000 clones, 82% of them seen only once. Sequencing was carried out using peripheral blood. This receptor was taken from a woman older than 75 with COVID-19, enrolled during active disease. The chain recombines TRBV12-3 or TRBV12-4 with TRBJ1-1, with D uncertain. This CDR3 is CASSYLAGNNAFF. Here the CDR3 DNA reads TGTGCCAGCAGTTACCTAGCAGGCAATAATGCTTTCTTT.